A selection of T cell receptor beta chains follows, all from one sample in a study of shared clonotypes between healthy human individuals. Profiled with immunoSEQ multiplex PCR; TCRdb holds only in-frame clones, not every one. The sample consists of about 610,000 clones, 95% to 96% of them appearing once. Sequencing input: naive CD8+ T cells sorted from blood. The receptors were sampled from a woman in her thirties in good health. The CDR3 runs from the conserved cysteine through the conserved F or W. The D gene is left open where the match is weak. Only part of the rows carry a size: once, few, many, or a class if the clone is expanded.

D	J	size	V	DNA	CDR3
.	TRBJ1-3	.	TRBV28	TGTGCCAGCAGTTTGGGGCGGCGACTTTCTGGAAACACCATATATTTT	CASSLGRRLSGNTIYF
.	TRBJ1-2	.	TRBV2	TGTGCCAGCAGTGACGGGGGATGGGGGATGGATGGCTACACCTTC	CASSDGGWGMDGYTF
.	TRBJ2-1	.	TRBV9	TGTGCCAGCAGCGTAGAGGCTAGCTTCTACAATGAGCAGTTCTTC	CASSVEASFYNEQFF
.	TRBJ1-3	.	TRBV28	TGTGCCAGCAGTTTATACACCGTGGCAGGAGGAAACACCATATATTTT	CASSLYTVAGGNTIYF
.	TRBJ2-7	.	TRBV5-6	TGTGCCAGCAGCTTCTTCAACCCCTACGAGCAGTACTTC	CASSFFNPYEQYF
TRBD2	TRBJ2-1	.	TRBV28	TGTGCCAGCGGTACTCAGCGGGAGCCCCACAATGAGCAGTTCTTC	CASGTQREPHNEQFF
TRBD2	TRBJ2-1	once	TRBV7-2	TGTGCCAGCAGCGGAGGACTAGCGGGAGCTATCTACAATGAGCAGTTCTTC	CASSGGLAGAIYNEQFF
TRBD1	TRBJ1-1	.	TRBV5-6	TGTGCCAGCAGCTTATCAGGGGGTGACACTGAAGCTTTCTTT	CASSLSGGDTEAFF
TRBD2	TRBJ2-2	.	TRBV19	TGTGCCGGAAGCGGGGGCGCGAACACCGGGGAGCTGTTTTTT	CAGSGGANTGELFF
.	TRBJ1-6	.	TRBV10-2	TGCGCCAGCAGTGAGGGCTATAATTCACCCCTCCACTTT	CASSEGYNSPLHF
.	TRBJ1-4	.	TRBV10-3	TGTGCCATCGGTCAGGGAGCTGAGGGAACTAATGAAAAACTGTTTTTT	CAIGQGAEGTNEKLFF